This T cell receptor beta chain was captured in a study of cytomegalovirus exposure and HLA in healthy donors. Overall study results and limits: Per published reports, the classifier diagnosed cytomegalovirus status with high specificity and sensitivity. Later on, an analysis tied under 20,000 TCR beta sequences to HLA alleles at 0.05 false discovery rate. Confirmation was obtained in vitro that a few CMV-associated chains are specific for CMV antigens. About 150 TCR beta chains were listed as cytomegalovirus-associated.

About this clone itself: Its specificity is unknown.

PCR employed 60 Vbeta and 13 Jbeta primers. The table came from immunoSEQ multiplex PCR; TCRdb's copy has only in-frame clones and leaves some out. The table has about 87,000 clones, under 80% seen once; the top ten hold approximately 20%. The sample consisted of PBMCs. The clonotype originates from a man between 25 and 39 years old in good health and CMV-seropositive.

The CDR3 DNA reads as TGTGCCAGCAGTCCAGGGGGCAATGAAAAACTGTTTTTT. Its protein product is CASSPGGNEKLFF. The chain combines TRBV25-1 with TRBJ1-4; 8 nucleotides line up with TRBD1. This CDR3 has 13 residues. After removal of 5 bases from V and 5 bases from J, the junction contained 1 base not matched to a gene. Germline V CDR1 and CDR2: MGHDK, SYGVNS.